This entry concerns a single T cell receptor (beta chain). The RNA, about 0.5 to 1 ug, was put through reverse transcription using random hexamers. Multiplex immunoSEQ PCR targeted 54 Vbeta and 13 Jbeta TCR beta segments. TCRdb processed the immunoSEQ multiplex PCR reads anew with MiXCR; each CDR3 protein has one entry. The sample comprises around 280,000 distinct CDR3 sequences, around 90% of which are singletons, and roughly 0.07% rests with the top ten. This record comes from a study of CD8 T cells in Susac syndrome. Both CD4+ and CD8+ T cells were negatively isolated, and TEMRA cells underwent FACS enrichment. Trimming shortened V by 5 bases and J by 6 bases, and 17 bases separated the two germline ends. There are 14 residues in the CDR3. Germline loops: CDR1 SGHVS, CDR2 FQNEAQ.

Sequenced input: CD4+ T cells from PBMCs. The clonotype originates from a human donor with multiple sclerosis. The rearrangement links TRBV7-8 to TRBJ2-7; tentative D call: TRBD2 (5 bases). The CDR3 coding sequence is TGTGCCAGCAGCCCGGGATCCCGGCGAGGCGAGCAGTACTTC. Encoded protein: CASSPGSRRGEQYF.